These 9 T cell receptor beta chains originate from one sample sequenced in a study of shared clonotypes between healthy human individuals. The protocol was immunoSEQ multiplex PCR, while the TCRdb copy is restricted to in-frame clones and leaves out a portion. The sample holds 1.5 million to 1.9 million clones, 95% to 99% seen once. The source material was naive CD4+ T cells sorted from blood. Subset denoted: CD45RA+ positively selected. Source of these receptors: a man aged 25-45 years in good health.

The rearrangement links TRBV7-6 to TRBJ2-3, with D possibly being TRBD2 (6 bases). Germline-derived CDR1 and CDR2 are SGHVS and FNYEAQ. CDR3 length: 15 amino acids. V gave up 0 bases and J gave up 2 bases, with 9 bases separating them. The CDR3 loop is CASSLAAGNTDTQYF. The CDR3 DNA follows: TGTGCCAGCAGCTTAGCGGCGGGAAACACAGATACGCAGTATTTT.

The J gene is TRBJ2-2, the V gene TRBV2; D may be TRBD2 (5 bases). The CDR3 covers 12 residues. V was trimmed by 7 bases and J by 5 bases, leaving 8 bases between them. Germline-derived CDR1 and CDR2 are SNHLY and FYNNEI. The CDR3: CASNGVTGELFF. The CDR3 region has the DNA TGTGCCAGCAACGGGGTTACCGGGGAGCTGTTTTTT.

The V gene is TRBV6-1, the J gene TRBJ1-2; 9 positions match TRBD1. V was pared by 4 bases and J by 1 base, with 13 bases of the junction left unmatched. The CDR3 is made up of 18 amino acids. Per the germline V gene, CDR1 is MNHNS and CDR2 is SASEGT. The DNA for the CDR3 is TGTGCCAGCAGTGGCTATACAGGGGGCGGACTATATAACTATGGCTACACCTTC. It codes for CASSGYTGGGLYNYGYTF.

This clone was observed once. Other DNA sequences in this sample translate to the same CDR3. J is TRBJ2-5 and V is TRBV9; D may be TRBD2 (6 bases). In germline, CDR1 is SGDLS, CDR2 YYNGEE. This CDR3 region has 14 residues. V was cut by 2 bases and J by 5 bases, with 13 bases left in between. The CDR3 DNA is TGTGCCAGCAGCGTTGGGGGAGGACGGGAGACCCAGTACTTC. Translating it yields CASSVGGGRETQYF.

Concerning this clone itself: A junction end diverges from the germline sequence, so it may reflect a read error. The chain joins TRBV2 to TRBJ2-1; 10 bases map to TRBD1. This CDR3 has 13 residues. Germline V gene data show CDR1 as SNHLY and CDR2 as FYNNEI. The CDR3 bases are TGTGCCAGCAGTGAGAACCGGGACAGGGGAATTCTCTTC. It translates to CASSENRDRGILF.

This CDR3 reads CASSSGQLNTGELFF. CDR3 in DNA: TGTGCCAGCAGCTCGGGACAGCTGAACACCGGGGAGCTGTTTTTT. The chain links TRBV7-3 to TRBJ2-2, with 7 bases aligning to TRBD1. There are 15 residues in the CDR3. V lost 4 bases and J lost 1; bases outside the gene matches: 3. Germline CDR1 and CDR2: SGHTA and FQGTGA.

The V and J genes are TRBV6-5 and TRBJ1-4; TRBD1 is a possible D gene (5 bases). CDR1 and CDR2 (germline): MNHEY, SVGAGI. Trimming took 0 bases from V and 8 from J, leaving 10 bases between them. CDR3 size: 14 residues. The CDR3 DNA is TGTGCCAGCAGTTACTCCGCAGGGCAAGAAAAACTGTTTTTT. The encoded protein is CASSYSAGQEKLFF.

The rearrangement uses TRBV15 and TRBJ2-1; 7 positions agree with TRBD2. V was clipped by 3 bases and J by 5 bases; unmatched bases: 4. This CDR3 has 14 residues. Looked up from germline, CDR1 is LNHNV and CDR2 is YYDKDF (reference sequence). CDR3 protein: CATSSLRENNEQFF. In DNA, the CDR3 is TGTGCCACCAGCAGTTTGCGGGAGAACAATGAGCAGTTCTTC.

CDR3 protein: CAISEPTRNEQYF. CDR3 nucleotides: TGTGCCATCAGTGAGCCAACTAGAAACGAGCAGTACTTC. The chain employs TRBV10-3 and TRBJ2-7; perhaps TRBD2 as D (5 bases). Germline assignment: CDR1 ENHRY and CDR2 SYGVKD. The length of the CDR3 is 13 residues. Trimming cost V 2 bases and J 5 bases, with 10 bases left between them.